This T cell receptor beta chain was captured in a study of shared clonotypes between healthy human individuals. The study, taken as a whole, reports: In the sorted subsets, rarefaction showed sequencing was incomplete despite large depth.

This CDR3 contains 16 residues. With regard to this clone: The target antigen is unknown.

How the authors handled the data: ImmunoSEQ junction-only sequences lacked quality scores, so their filtering differed. Sequencing used immunoSEQ multiplex PCR; TCRdb keeps in-frame clones, though not all of them. That table supplies the V and J calls and clone size; D and trimming were determined from the DNA. This sample has around 700,000 clones, with approximately 79% found just once. The receptor's source is a woman younger than 45 in good health. The sequenced sample was memory CD4+ T cells sorted from blood. Sample subset: CD45RA-negative fraction. The rearrangement joins TRBV21-1 to TRBJ2-3; the DNA was not compared with TRBD2, the D call given in the table. TRBV21-1 is tagged as a pseudogene. The CDR3 nucleotides are TGTGCCAGCAGCAAATCTCTAGCGGGAGGGCGGGATACGCAGTATTTT. Amino acids: CASSKSLAGGRDTQYF.